This TCR beta chain derives from a study of human T cells and chemical hapten exposure. Broader study findings: Relative to controls, expanded TCRs formed significantly more large CDR3 similarity clusters.

As regards this clonotype: Its antigen remains unidentified.

Time point in this sample: pre-sensitization, week 0. Treatment here: therapeutic diphenylcyclopropenone sensitization with weekly scalp DPC. The V and J ends lost 6 bases and 11 bases, in that order; junction bases with no gene match: 6. This CDR3 has 12 residues. The V gene's germline CDR1 is SNHLY and CDR2 FYNNEI. TCRdb re-derived calls from the RACE reads in MiXCR, one entry per CDR3 protein. The sample records about 85,000 distinct CDR3 sequences, around 7.9% being singletons. V and J are TRBV2 and TRBJ2-3, with 9 bases lining up with TRBD2. This clonotype was sampled from a man aged 40-49 years with alopecia areata. Some clones in this sample may be carry-over from other donors' samples. Sequenced material: whole blood, taken in connection with sensitization to the hapten diphenylcyclopropenone (DPC). This chain's CDR3 is CASRREGWEQYF. Here the CDR3 DNA reads TGTGCCAGCAGGCGGGAGGGCTGGGAGCAGTATTTT.